This TCR beta chain came from a study of B cell selection in AIRE deficiency. Findings and caveats of the study: AIRE-deficient Tconv and Treg repertoires matched healthy donors in TCRBV, CDR3 length, diversity. Healthy Tconv contained approximately 37% of shared healthy Treg sequences; only TCRbeta sequenced. Only approximately 9.2% of approximately 3,700 shared Treg sequences were patient-specific; 31.6% healthy-specific. Patient Tconv cells held roughly 31% of Treg sequences shared by healthy donors.

Germline-derived CDR1 and CDR2 are SGHNT and YENEEA. The CDR3 runs 14 residues. V gave up 7 bases and J gave up 2 bases; unmatched junction bases: 5. Sorting defined conventional CD4 T cells as CD4+CD127+. Regarding this clone: Its antigen is still unknown.

The protocol was immunoSEQ multiplex PCR, while the TCRdb copy is restricted to in-frame clones and leaves out a portion. Here the sample spans tens of thousands of clones, about 98% being singletons. The V gene is TRBV11-3, the J gene TRBJ2-7; 10 positions match TRBD2. This clonotype was sampled from a human donor with AIRE deficiency. The sequencing input was conventional CD4+ T cells sorted from PBMCs. The DNA for the CDR3 is TGTGCCAGCACCTCTAGCGGGAGACCCTACGAGCAGTACTTC. It encodes CASTSSGRPYEQYF.